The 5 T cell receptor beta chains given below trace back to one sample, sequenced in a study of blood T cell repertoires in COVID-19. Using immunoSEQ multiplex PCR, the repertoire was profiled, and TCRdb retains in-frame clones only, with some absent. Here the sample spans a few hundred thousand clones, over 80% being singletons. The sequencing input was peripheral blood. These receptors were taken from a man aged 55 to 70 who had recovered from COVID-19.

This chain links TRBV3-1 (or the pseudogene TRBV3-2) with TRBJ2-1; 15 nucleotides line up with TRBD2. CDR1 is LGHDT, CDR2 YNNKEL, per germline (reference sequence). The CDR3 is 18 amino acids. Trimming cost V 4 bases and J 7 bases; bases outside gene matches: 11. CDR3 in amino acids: CASSRPAMGLAGGNEQFF. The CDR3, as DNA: TGTGCCAGCAGCCGGCCTGCGATGGGACTAGCGGGGGGAAATGAGCAGTTCTTC.

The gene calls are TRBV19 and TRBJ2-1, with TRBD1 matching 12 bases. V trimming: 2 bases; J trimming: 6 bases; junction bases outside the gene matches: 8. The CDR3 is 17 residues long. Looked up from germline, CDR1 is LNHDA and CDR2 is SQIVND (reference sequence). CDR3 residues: CASSIRLGTGGINEQFF. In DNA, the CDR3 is TGTGCCAGTAGTATACGCCTAGGGACAGGGGGCATCAATGAGCAGTTCTTC.

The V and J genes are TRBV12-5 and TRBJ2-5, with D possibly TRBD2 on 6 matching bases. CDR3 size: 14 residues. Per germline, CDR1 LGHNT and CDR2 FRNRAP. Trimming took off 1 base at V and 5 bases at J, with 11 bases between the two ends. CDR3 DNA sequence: TGTGCTAGTGGTTTGGGATCAGGAGGGGAGACCCAGTACTTC. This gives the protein CASGLGSGGETQYF.

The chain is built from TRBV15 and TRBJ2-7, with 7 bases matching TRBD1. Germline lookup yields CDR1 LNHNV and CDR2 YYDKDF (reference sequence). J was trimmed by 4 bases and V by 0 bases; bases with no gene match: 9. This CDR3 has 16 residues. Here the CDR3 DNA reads TGTGCCACCAGCAGAGAAGGTACAGGGGTTGGGTACGAGCAGTACTTC. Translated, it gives CATSREGTGVGYEQYF.

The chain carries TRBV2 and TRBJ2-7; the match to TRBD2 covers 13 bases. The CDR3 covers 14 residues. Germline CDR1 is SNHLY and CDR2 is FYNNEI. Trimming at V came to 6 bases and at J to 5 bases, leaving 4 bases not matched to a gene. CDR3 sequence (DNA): TGTGCCAGCAGCGGACTAGCGGGAGTCCACGAGCAGTACTTC. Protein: CASSGLAGVHEQYF. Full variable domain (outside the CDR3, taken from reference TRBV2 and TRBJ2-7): EPEVTQTPSHQVTQMGQEVILRCVPISNHLYFYWYRQILGQKVEFLVSFYNNEISEKSEIFDDQFSVERPDGSNFTLKIRSTKLEDSAMYFCASSGLAGVHEQYFGPGTRLTVT.